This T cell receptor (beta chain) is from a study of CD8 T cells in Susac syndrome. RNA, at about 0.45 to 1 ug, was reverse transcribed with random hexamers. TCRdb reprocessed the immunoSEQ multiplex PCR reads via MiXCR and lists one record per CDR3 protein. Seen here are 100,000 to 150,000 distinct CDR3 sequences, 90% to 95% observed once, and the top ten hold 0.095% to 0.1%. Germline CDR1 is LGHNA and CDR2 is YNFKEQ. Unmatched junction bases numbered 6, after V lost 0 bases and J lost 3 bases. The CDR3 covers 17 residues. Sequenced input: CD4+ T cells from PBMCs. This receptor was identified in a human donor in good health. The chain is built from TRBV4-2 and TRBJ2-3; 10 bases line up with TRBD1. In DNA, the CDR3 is TGTGCCAGCAGCCAAGACCCGGACAGGGGGTGGACAGATACGCAGTATTTT. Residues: CASSQDPDRGWTDTQYF.